These 22 T cell receptor beta chains share one sample of origin, sequenced in a study of T cells in narcolepsy. The protocol was immunoSEQ multiplex PCR, while the TCRdb copy is restricted to in-frame clones and leaves out a portion. Of around 8,000 clones listed, around two thirds are singletons. The sample comprised CD45RA- memory CD8+ T cells from PBMCs. Every receptor here comes from a human donor with narcolepsy.

This rearrangement joins TRBV19 to TRBJ2-7; a possible D gene is TRBD2 (6 bases). The CDR3 length is 14 residues. Trimming removed 3 bases at V and 0 bases at J, with 9 bases between. CDR1 is LNHDA, CDR2 SQIVND, per germline (reference sequence). The CDR3 DNA follows: TGTGCCAGTAGTATGCCCGGGAGCTCCTACGAGCAGTACTTC. As protein: CASSMPGSSYEQYF.

The rearrangement links TRBV18 to TRBJ1-5, with D unresolved. Trimming left V 0 bases short and J 0 bases short, with 9 bases between. Per the germline V gene, CDR1 is KGHSH and CDR2 is LQKENI. The CDR3 spans 16 residues. The CDR3 loop is CASSPPEGNSNQPQHF. The CDR3 DNA sequence: TGTGCCAGCTCACCACCGGAAGGAAATAGCAATCAGCCCCAGCATTTT.

This rearrangement joins TRBV15 to TRBJ1-2, with a weak D call TRBD1 (6 bases). V lost 0 bases and J lost 8, with 10 bases in between. Germline CDR1 and CDR2: LNHNV and YYDKDF (reference sequence). The CDR3 covers 13 residues. In nucleotides, the CDR3 is TGTGCCACCAGCAGAGAGGGGGCGGAAGGCTACACCTTC. It translates to CATSREGAEGYTF.

The chain is built from TRBV5-1 and TRBJ1-1; 11 bases line up with TRBD1. There are 15 residues in the CDR3. V trimming: 7 bases; J trimming: 5 bases; junction bases outside the gene matches: 10. In germline, CDR1 is SGHRS, CDR2 YFSETQ. In DNA form, the CDR3 reads TGCGCCAGCGGCCCGGGACAGGGGGGCGAAACTGAAGCTTTCTTT. As protein: CASGPGQGGETEAFF.

This chain joins TRBV15 and TRBJ2-6; D possibly corresponds to TRBD1 (6 bases). CDR3 size: 16 residues. Germline values: CDR1 LNHNV, CDR2 YYDKDF (reference sequence). Deletions cut 3 bases from V and 1 base from J, with 10 bases between. The CDR3 region has the DNA TGTGCCACCAGCAGGGATACAGGGTCTGGGGCCAACGTCCTGACTTTC. Residues: CATSRDTGSGANVLTF.

In this sample, this clone is medium-sized (0.01 to 0.1%). The chain combines TRBV6-4 with TRBJ1-5, with TRBD1 matching over 9 bases. Germline V gene lookup returns CDR1 MRHNA and CDR2 SNTAGT. This CDR3 contains 15 residues. V shed 4 bases, J shed 2 bases, and the junction held 3 bases outside the gene matches. CDR3 region: CASSVTGGGNQPQHF. CDR3 DNA sequence: TGTGCCAGCAGTGTAACAGGGGGCGGCAATCAGCCCCAGCATTTT.

Details on this clone: The same CDR3 can be traced to other DNA sequences in this sample. The chain carries TRBV15 and TRBJ1-1; D is unresolved. The V and J ends lost 1 base and 1 base respectively, with 4 bases between them. The germline V gene encodes CDR1 LNHNV and CDR2 YYDKDF (reference sequence). The CDR3 spans 13 residues. The CDR3 bases are TGTGCCACCAGCAGAGTAGGGAACACTGAAGCTTTCTTT. The encoded protein is CATSRVGNTEAFF.

In its sample, this clone was seen a few times. V usage is TRBV2 and J usage is TRBJ1-4; perhaps TRBD1 as D (6 bases). This CDR3 region has 18 residues. Trimming stripped 6 bases from V and 3 bases from J, with 23 bases between. The germline gives CDR1 SNHLY, CDR2 FYNNEI. The CDR3 DNA is TGTGCCAGCAGGATGACAGGAGAGAGGGATAACTCTAATGAAAAACTGTTTTTT. This encodes CASRMTGERDNSNEKLFF.

The table lists this clone with a few counts. V gene TRBV4-3 combines with J gene TRBJ2-7; TRBD1 matches at 7 bases. Germline V gene sequence: CDR1 LGHNA, CDR2 YSLEER. V gave up 8 bases and J gave up 2 bases; unmatched junction bases: 9. The CDR3 is 14 residues long. CDR3 in amino acids: CASAGNTGAYEQYF. The CDR3 nucleotides are TGCGCCAGCGCCGGGAATACAGGGGCCTACGAGCAGTACTTC.

This clone came up a few times. The chain joins TRBV4-2 to TRBJ1-6; D not resolved. The CDR3 has 13 residues. V lost 4 bases and J lost 2, with 3 bases in between. Germline assignment: CDR1 LGHNA and CDR2 YNFKEQ. The CDR3 is CASSLAYNSPLHF. In DNA, the CDR3 is TGTGCCAGCAGCCTCGCCTATAATTCACCCCTCCACTTT.

The rearrangement links TRBV7-9 to TRBJ1-5; TRBD1 matches at 7 bases. V lost 5 bases, J lost 6 bases, and 7 bases stayed unmatched. The CDR3 contains 14 residues. The germline gives CDR1 SEHNR, CDR2 FQNEAQ (reference sequence). This CDR3 reads CASSLGTVGQPQHF. The CDR3, as DNA: TGTGCCAGCAGCCTCGGGACAGTTGGTCAGCCCCAGCATTTT.

This clone has just a few counts. The chain couples TRBV5-1 to TRBJ2-2; 11 nucleotides line up with TRBD1. Germline V gene data show CDR1 as SGHRS and CDR2 as YFSETQ. This CDR3 has 14 residues. V lost 7 bases, J lost 7 bases, and 6 bases stayed unmatched. Here the CDR3 DNA reads TGCGCCAGCTTGGGACAGGGGGGCGGCGGGGAGCTGTTTTTT. It translates to CASLGQGGGGELFF.

This clone was counted a few times. The J gene is TRBJ1-2, the V gene TRBV15, with unresolved D. CDR1 and CDR2 from the germline V gene are LNHNV and YYDKDF (reference sequence). Trimming left V 0 bases short and J 7 bases short, with 9 bases between. The CDR3 totals 13 residues. The CDR3 DNA follows: TGTGCCACCAGCAGAGAGAGCGGGGTTGGCTACACCTTC. Amino acid sequence: CATSRESGVGYTF. The full variable domain, with the rest looked up from reference TRBV15 and TRBJ1-2, is DAMVIQNPRYQVTQFGKPVTLSCSQTLNHNVMYWYQQKSSQAPKLLFHYYDKDFNNEADTPDNFQSRRPNTSFCFLDIRSPGLGDTAMYLCATSRESGVGYTFGSGTRLTVV.

This clone has only a few counts. The rearrangement links TRBV7-6 to TRBJ2-1; D is possibly TRBD1 (6 bases). Germline V gene sequence: CDR1 SGHVS, CDR2 FNYEAQ. The CDR3 has 15 residues. The V end was cut by 3 bases, the J end by 5 bases, with 14 bases between. The CDR3 region has the DNA TGTGCCAGCAGCTTTTGGTCGGACAGCCACAATGAGCAGTTCTTC. Amino acid sequence: CASSFWSDSHNEQFF.

The CDR3 sequence is CASSYSGGAYTGELFF. The CDR3, as DNA: TGTGCCAGCAGTTACTCGGGGGGGGCGTACACCGGGGAGCTGTTTTTT. V is TRBV6-5 and J is TRBJ2-2; tentative D call: TRBD2 (7 bases). Germline V CDR1 and CDR2: MNHEY, SVGAGI. The CDR3 is made up of 16 amino acids. V lost 0 bases and J 3 bases, leaving 11 bases between the germline ends.

The rearrangement uses TRBV14 and TRBJ2-7, with unresolved D. Germline V lookup: CDR1 SGHDN, CDR2 FVKESK. Trimming took off 4 bases at V and 3 bases at J, with 13 bases between the two ends. The CDR3 runs to 14 residues. CDR3 loop: CASSPLSVDYEQYF. The CDR3 DNA follows: TGTGCCAGCAGCCCGTTATCAGTAGACTACGAGCAGTACTTC.

The chain combines TRBV7-9 with TRBJ1-1, with 7 bases aligning to TRBD1. The CDR3 is 15 amino acids. V was pared by 3 bases and J by 0 bases, with 4 bases of the junction left unmatched. The germline V gene has CDR1 SEHNR and CDR2 FQNEAQ (reference sequence). The CDR3 DNA is TGTGCCAGCAGCTTGTGGGACAGCATGAACACTGAAGCTTTCTTT. Translation gives CASSLWDSMNTEAFF.

This clone is labeled medium-sized. This chain uses TRBV7-3 with TRBJ1-6; D is possibly TRBD1 (6 bases). Germline-derived CDR1 and CDR2 are SGHTA and FQGTGA. CDR3 length: 15 residues. V was clipped by 5 bases and J by 6 bases, with 14 bases between them. The CDR3 region is CASSTWTASNSPLHF. For the CDR3, the DNA is TGTGCCAGCAGCACCTGGACAGCGTCTAATTCACCCCTCCACTTT.

Worth noting for this clone: This sequence may be a read error, since a much larger clone differs from it by one base. Other nucleotide sequences from this sample produce the same CDR3. The rearrangement links TRBV13 to TRBJ2-7, with D perhaps TRBD1 or TRBD2 (6 bases each). This CDR3 comprises 18 residues. Germline CDR1 reads PRHDT; CDR2 reads FYEKMQ (reference sequence). The CDR3 DNA reads TGTGCCCGCAGCGCTAGGGGGATAGGGGGGCCTAACTCCTACGAGCAGTACTTC. Translated: CARSARGIGGPNSYEQYF.

CDR3 nucleotides: TGTGCCAGCTCCCCCGGAGGGGGGGCGGAATACGAGCAGTACTTC. Amino acid sequence: CASSPGGGAEYEQYF. The chain joins TRBV18 to TRBJ2-7, with a weak D call TRBD2 (7 bases). Germline assignment: CDR1 KGHSH and CDR2 LQKENI. Trimming removed 6 bases from V and 4 bases from J, with 19 bases in between. The length of the CDR3 is 15 residues.

The count of this clone is one. The chain recombines TRBV20-1 with TRBJ2-7; D is ambiguous. Between the trimmed V and J ends, which lost 3 bases and 4 bases, there was a span of 7 bases. The CDR3 length is 11 residues. Germline lookup yields CDR1 DFQATT and CDR2 SNEGSKA (reference sequence). The CDR3 protein is CSASSGYEQYF. The DNA of the CDR3 is TGCAGTGCTAGCTCCGGATACGAGCAGTACTTC.

The sample holds a few counts of this clone. This sequence joins TRBV7-2 and TRBJ1-1, with D possibly being TRBD1 (5 bases). The CDR3 covers 14 residues. The germline V gene encodes CDR1 SGHTA and CDR2 FQGNSA. Trimming cost V 3 bases and J 1 base, with 9 bases left between them. The CDR3 DNA sequence: TGTGCCAGCAGCTTGACAGAGTGGAACACTGAAGCTTTCTTT. Protein sequence: CASSLTEWNTEAFF.